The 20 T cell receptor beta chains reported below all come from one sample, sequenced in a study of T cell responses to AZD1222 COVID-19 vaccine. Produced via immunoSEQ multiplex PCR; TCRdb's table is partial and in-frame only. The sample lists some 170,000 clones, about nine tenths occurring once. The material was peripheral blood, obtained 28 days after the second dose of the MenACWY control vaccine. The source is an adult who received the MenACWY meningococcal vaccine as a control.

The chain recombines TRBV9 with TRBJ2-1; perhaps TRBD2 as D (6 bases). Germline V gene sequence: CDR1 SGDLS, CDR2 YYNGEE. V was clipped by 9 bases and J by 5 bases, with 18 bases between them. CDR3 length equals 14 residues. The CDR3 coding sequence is TGTGCCATCCACCGGGACTTTCGGGACAATGAGCAGTTCTTC. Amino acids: CAIHRDFRDNEQFF.

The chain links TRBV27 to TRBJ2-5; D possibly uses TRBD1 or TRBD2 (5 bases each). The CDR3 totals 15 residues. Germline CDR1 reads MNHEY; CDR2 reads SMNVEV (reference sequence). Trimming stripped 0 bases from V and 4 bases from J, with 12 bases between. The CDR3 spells CASSLSGVVTETQYF. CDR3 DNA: TGTGCCAGCAGTTTATCGGGGGTGGTGACAGAGACCCAGTACTTC.

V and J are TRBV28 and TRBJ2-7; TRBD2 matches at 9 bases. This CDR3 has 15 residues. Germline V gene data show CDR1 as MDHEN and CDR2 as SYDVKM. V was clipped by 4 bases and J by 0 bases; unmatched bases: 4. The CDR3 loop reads CASSSSGISSYEQYF. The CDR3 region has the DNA TGTGCCAGCAGTTCTAGCGGGATTAGCTCCTACGAGCAGTACTTC.

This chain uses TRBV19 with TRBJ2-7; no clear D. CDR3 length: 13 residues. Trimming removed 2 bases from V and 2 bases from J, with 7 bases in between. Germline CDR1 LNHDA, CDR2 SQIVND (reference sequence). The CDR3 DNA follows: TGTGCCAGTAGTATAAAAGGGACCTACGAGCAGTACTTC. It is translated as CASSIKGTYEQYF.

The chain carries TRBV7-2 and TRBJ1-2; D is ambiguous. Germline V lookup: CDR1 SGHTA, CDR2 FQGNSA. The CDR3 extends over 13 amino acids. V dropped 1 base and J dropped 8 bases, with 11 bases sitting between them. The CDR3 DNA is TGTGCCAGCAGCTTAGGAAGGGAACGGGGCTACACCTTC. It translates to CASSLGRERGYTF. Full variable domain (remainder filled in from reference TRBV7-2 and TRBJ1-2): GAGVSQSPSNKVTEKGKDVELRCDPISGHTALYWYRQSLGQGLEFLIYFQGNSAPDKSGLPSDRFSAERTGGSVSTLTIQRTQQEDSAVYLCASSLGRERGYTFGSGTRLTVV.

The CDR3 reads CASSYDRTGRAFF. The DNA of the CDR3 is TGTGCCAGCAGTTACGATCGGACAGGTCGAGCTTTCTTT. The J gene is TRBJ1-1, the V gene TRBV6-2 or TRBV6-3; 7 bases align to TRBD1. V dropped 2 bases and J dropped 10; count of bases not matched to a gene: 7. The CDR3 consists of 13 residues. Germline CDR1 MNHEY, CDR2 SVGEGT.

CDR3 sequence: CASSSPGQNYGYTF. CDR3 in DNA: TGTGCCAGTAGTAGCCCGGGACAGAACTATGGCTACACCTTC. The genes are TRBV19 and TRBJ1-2; the match to TRBD1 covers 7 bases. Per the germline V gene, CDR1 is LNHDA and CDR2 is SQIVND (reference sequence). The trim removed 4 bases at V and 2 bases at J, leaving 4 bases unmatched. This CDR3 is built from 14 residues.

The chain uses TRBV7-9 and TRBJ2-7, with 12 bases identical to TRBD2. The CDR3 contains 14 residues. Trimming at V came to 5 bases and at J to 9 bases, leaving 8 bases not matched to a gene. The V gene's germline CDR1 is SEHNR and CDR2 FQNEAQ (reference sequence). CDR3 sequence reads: CASSPRLAGVSQYF. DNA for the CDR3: TGTGCCAGCAGCCCTCGACTAGCGGGAGTCTCGCAGTACTTC.

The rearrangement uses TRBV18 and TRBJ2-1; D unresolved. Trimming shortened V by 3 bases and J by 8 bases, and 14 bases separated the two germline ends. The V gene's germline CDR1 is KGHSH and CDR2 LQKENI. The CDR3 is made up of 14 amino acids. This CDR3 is CASSPRSIEDEQFF. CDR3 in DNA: TGTGCCAGCTCACCCCGGTCGATAGAGGATGAGCAGTTCTTC.

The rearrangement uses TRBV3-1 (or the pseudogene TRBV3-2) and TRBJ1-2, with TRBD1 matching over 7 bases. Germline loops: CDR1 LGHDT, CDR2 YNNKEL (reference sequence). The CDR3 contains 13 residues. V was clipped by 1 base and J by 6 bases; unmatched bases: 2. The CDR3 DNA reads TGTGCCAGCAGCCAAGGACAGGGAGATGGCTACACCTTC. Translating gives CASSQGQGDGYTF.

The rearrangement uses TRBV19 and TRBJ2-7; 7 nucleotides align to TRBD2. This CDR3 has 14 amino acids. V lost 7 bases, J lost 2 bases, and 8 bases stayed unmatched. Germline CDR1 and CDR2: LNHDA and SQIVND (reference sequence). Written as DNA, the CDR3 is TGTGCCAGTACCACTAGCGCGGGGGCCTACGAGCAGTACTTC. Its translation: CASTTSAGAYEQYF.

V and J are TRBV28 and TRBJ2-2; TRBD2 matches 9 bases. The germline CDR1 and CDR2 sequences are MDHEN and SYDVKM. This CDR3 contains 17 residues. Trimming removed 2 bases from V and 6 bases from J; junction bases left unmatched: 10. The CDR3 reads CASSLNPGVAGAGELFF. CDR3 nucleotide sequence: TGTGCCAGCAGTTTAAACCCCGGAGTAGCGGGAGCCGGGGAGCTGTTTTTT.

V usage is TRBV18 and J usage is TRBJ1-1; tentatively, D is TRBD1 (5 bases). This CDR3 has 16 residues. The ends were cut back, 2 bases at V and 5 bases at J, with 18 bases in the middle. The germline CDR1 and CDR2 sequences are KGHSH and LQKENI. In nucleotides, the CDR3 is TGTGCCAGCTCACCAGGAGGGCCAGGGCGGAGAACTGAAGCTTTCTTT. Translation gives CASSPGGPGRRTEAFF. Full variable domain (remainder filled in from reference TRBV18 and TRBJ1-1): NAGVMQNPRHLVRRRGQEARLRCSPMKGHSHVYWYRQLPEEGLKFMVYLQKENIIDESGMPKERFSAEFPKEGPSILRIQQVVRGDSAAYFCASSPGGPGRRTEAFFGQGTRLTVV.

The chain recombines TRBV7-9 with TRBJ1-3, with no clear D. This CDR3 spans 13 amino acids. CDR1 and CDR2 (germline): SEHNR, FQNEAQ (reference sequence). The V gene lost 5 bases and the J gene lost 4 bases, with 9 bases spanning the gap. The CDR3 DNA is TGTGCCAGCAGCCAAATCAAAGGAAACACCATATATTTT. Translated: CASSQIKGNTIYF.

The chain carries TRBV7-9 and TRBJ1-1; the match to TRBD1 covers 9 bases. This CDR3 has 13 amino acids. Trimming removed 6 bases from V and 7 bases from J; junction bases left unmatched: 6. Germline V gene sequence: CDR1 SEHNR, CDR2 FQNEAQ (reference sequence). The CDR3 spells CASSEQGAGEAFF. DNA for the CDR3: TGTGCCAGCAGTGAACAGGGGGCTGGTGAAGCTTTCTTT.

Written as DNA, the CDR3 is TGCGCCAGCAGCGGGGAAGATTTACCAGATACGCAGTATTTT. Translating gives CASSGEDLPDTQYF. The chain has TRBV5-1 and TRBJ2-3; no reliable D call. V lost 4 bases and J lost 4, with 13 bases in between. The CDR3 length is 14 residues. CDR1 SGHRS and CDR2 YFSETQ come from the germline V gene. The full variable domain, with the rest looked up from reference TRBV5-1 and TRBJ2-3, is KAGVTQTPRYLIKTRGQQVTLSCSPISGHRSVSWYQQTPGQGLQFLFEYFSETQRNKGNFPGRFSGRQFSNSRSEMNVSTLELGDSALYLCASSGEDLPDTQYFGPGTRLTVL.

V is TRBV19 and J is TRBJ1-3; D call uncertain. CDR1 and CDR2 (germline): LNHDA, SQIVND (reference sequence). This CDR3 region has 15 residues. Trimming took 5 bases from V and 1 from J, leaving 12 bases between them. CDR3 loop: CASSFGQASGNTIYF. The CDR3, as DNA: TGTGCCAGTAGTTTTGGGCAGGCGTCTGGAAACACCATATATTTT.

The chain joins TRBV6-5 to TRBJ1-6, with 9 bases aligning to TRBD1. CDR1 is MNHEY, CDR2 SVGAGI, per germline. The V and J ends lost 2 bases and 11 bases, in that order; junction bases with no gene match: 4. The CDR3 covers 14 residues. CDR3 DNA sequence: TGTGCCAGCAGTTACGGGACAGGGAGGACACCCCTCCACTTT. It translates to CASSYGTGRTPLHF.

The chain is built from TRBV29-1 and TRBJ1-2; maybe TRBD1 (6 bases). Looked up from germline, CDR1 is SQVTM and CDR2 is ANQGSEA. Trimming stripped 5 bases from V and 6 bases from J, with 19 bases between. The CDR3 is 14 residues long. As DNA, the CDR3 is TGCAGCGTTTTTCCTTCAGGGGAAGAGGATGGCTACACCTTC. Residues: CSVFPSGEEDGYTF.

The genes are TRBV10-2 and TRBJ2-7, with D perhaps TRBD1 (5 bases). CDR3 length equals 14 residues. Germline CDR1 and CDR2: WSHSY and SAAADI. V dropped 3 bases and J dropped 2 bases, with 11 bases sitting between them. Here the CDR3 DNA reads TGCGCCAGCAGTGAAGGGGAAAGCACCTACGAGCAGTACTTC. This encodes CASSEGESTYEQYF.